Each of the 30 T cell receptor beta chains below was sequenced from the same sample in a study of blood T cell repertoires in COVID-19. Method: immunoSEQ multiplex PCR; TCRdb's copy keeps in-frame clones and lacks some. The table shows around 300,000 clones, with roughly 85% occurring only once. Material: peripheral blood. Receptors were obtained from a human donor in a cohort sampled during active COVID-19.

A single count supports this clone. V usage is TRBV19 and J usage is TRBJ1-2, with D unresolved. Per germline, CDR1 LNHDA and CDR2 SQIVND (reference sequence). Trimming took off 0 bases at V and 6 bases at J, with 8 bases between the two ends. The CDR3 length is 13 residues. CDR3 region: CASSIDVGHGYTF. The CDR3 nucleotides are TGTGCCAGTAGTATAGATGTTGGGCATGGCTACACCTTC.

This rearrangement joins TRBV24-1 to TRBJ2-1; 7 bases align to TRBD2. The CDR3 loop spans 15 amino acids. The ends lost 4 bases at V and 1 base at J; junction bases unmatched: 3. Germline V gene lookup returns CDR1 KGHDR and CDR2 SFDVKD. Here the CDR3 DNA reads TGTGCCACCAGTGAGGGTAGCGGGTCCTACAATGAGCAGTTCTTC. It specifies CATSEGSGSYNEQFF.

A note on this clone: This sample also contains other DNA sequences that code for the same CDR3. The V call is TRBV3-1 (or the pseudogene TRBV3-2), the J call TRBJ2-5; tentatively, D is TRBD2 (7 bases). Per germline, CDR1 LGHDT and CDR2 YNNKEL (reference sequence). CDR3 length: 14 amino acids. With 1 base removed from V and 5 bases from J, the gap between germline ends came to 11 bases. The CDR3 spells CASSQGGGGETQYF. CDR3 nucleotide sequence: TGTGCCAGCAGCCAAGGGGGGGGCGGGGAGACCCAGTACTTC.

This clone was seen a few times. The gene calls are TRBV4-1 and TRBJ1-3, with D possibly being TRBD1 (5 bases). The CDR3 contains 14 residues. Germline values: CDR1 MGHRA, CDR2 YSYEKL. The ends were cut back, 1 base at V and 2 bases at J, with 6 bases in the middle. CDR3 in DNA: TGCGCCAGCAGCCAAGTAGGGGCTGGAAACACCATATATTTT. It encodes CASSQVGAGNTIYF.

This clone was picked up one time. This CDR3 is CASSPPRHSYNSPLHF. DNA for the CDR3: TGTGCCAGCAGCCCACCCAGACACTCCTATAATTCACCCCTCCACTTT. V is TRBV5-6 and J is TRBJ1-6; D is ambiguous. The ends were cut back, 4 bases at V and 0 bases at J, with 11 bases in the middle. CDR1 SGHDT and CDR2 YYEEEE come from the germline V gene. This CDR3 has 16 residues.

The V call is TRBV9, the J call TRBJ2-7, with 13 bases aligning to TRBD2. Germline values: CDR1 SGDLS, CDR2 YYNGEE. The CDR3 sequence is 15 residues long. V gave up 3 bases and J gave up 2 bases; unmatched junction bases: 2. The CDR3 loop reads CASSAGTSGAYEQYF. DNA for the CDR3: TGTGCCAGCAGCGCCGGGACTAGCGGGGCCTACGAGCAGTACTTC.

The CDR3 is CAIREGSVGNIQYF. The CDR3 coding sequence is TGTGCCATCAGGGAGGGGAGCGTGGGAAACATTCAGTACTTC. The J gene is TRBJ2-4, the V gene TRBV10-3; D possibly corresponds to TRBD2 (6 bases). CDR3 length: 14 amino acids. Germline V gene lookup returns CDR1 ENHRY and CDR2 SYGVKD. The V end lost 6 bases, the J end lost 6 bases, and 15 bases lay between the germline ends.

The chain combines TRBV7-9 with TRBJ1-4; D may be TRBD1 (5 bases). Germline CDR1 and CDR2: SEHNR and FQNEAQ (reference sequence). The V and J ends lost 6 bases and 8 bases respectively, with 19 bases between them. The CDR3 length is 15 residues. CDR3 nucleotide sequence: TGTGCCAGCAGTTCTGCCAGGGATATGGGGGAAAAACTGTTTTTT. Protein sequence: CASSSARDMGEKLFF.

The rearrangement links TRBV7-3 to TRBJ2-3, with 13 bases identical to TRBD2. This CDR3 is built from 17 residues. Germline V lookup: CDR1 SGHTA, CDR2 FQGTGA. V was clipped by 0 bases and J by 0 bases; unmatched bases: 0. DNA for the CDR3: TGTGCCAGCAGCTTAACGGGACTAGCGGGGAGCACAGATACGCAGTATTTT. It specifies CASSLTGLAGSTDTQYF. The full variable domain, rest sourced from reference TRBV7-3 and TRBJ2-3, is GAGVSQTPSNKVTEKGKYVELRCDPISGHTALYWYRQSLGQGPEFLIYFQGTGAADDSGLPNDRFFAVRPEGSVSTLKIQRTERGDSAVYLCASSLTGLAGSTDTQYFGPGTRLTVL.

This chain joins TRBV5-6 and TRBJ2-7, with 9 bases fitting TRBD1. The CDR3 is 15 residues long. V was clipped by 0 bases and J by 4 bases; unmatched bases: 5. Germline lookup yields CDR1 SGHDT and CDR2 YYEEEE. The CDR3 DNA follows: TGTGCCAGCAGCTTGGTCGGACAGGGGCTGTACGAGCAGTACTTC. This translates into CASSLVGQGLYEQYF.

This chain uses TRBV9 with TRBJ2-5, with 9 positions matching TRBD1. CDR3 size: 14 residues. V lost 4 bases, J lost 5 bases, and 6 bases stayed unmatched. Germline CDR1 SGDLS, CDR2 YYNGEE. The CDR3 loop is CASSSTGGRETQYF. Written as DNA, the CDR3 is TGTGCCAGCAGCTCGACAGGGGGGCGGGAGACCCAGTACTTC.

The chain combines TRBV6-1 with TRBJ2-1; no clear D. The CDR3 loop spans 16 amino acids. Trimming shortened V by 0 bases and J by 0 bases, and 9 bases separated the two germline ends. Germline V gene lookup returns CDR1 MNHNS and CDR2 SASEGT. CDR3 in amino acids: CASSEAHLSSYNEQFF. In DNA, the CDR3 is TGTGCCAGCAGTGAAGCGCACCTGAGCTCCTACAATGAGCAGTTCTTC.

The chain couples TRBV14 to TRBJ2-3, with 8 bases lining up with TRBD2. Losses at the gene ends were 0 bases for V and 3 bases for J; bases not matched to a gene: 2. Germline V gene data show CDR1 as SGHDN and CDR2 as FVKESK. This CDR3 spans 15 amino acids. The CDR3 region has the DNA TGTGCCAGCAGCCAAGAGACTAGCGTAACAGATACGCAGTATTTT. This translates into CASSQETSVTDTQYF.

This chain joins TRBV2 and TRBJ1-6; the match to TRBD1 covers 8 bases. Trimming removed 10 bases from V and 5 bases from J; junction bases left unmatched: 7. Germline CDR1 and CDR2: SNHLY and FYNNEI. The CDR3 totals 14 residues. CDR3 bases: TGTGCCATGCATACAGGGGGAAATAATTCACCCCTCCACTTT. This codes for CAMHTGGNNSPLHF.

The V call is TRBV7-3, the J call TRBJ2-7; 9 bases map to TRBD2. The CDR3 totals 15 residues. The V gene end was trimmed by 1 base and the J gene end by 0 bases; junction bases not matched to a gene: 1. In germline, CDR1 is SGHTA, CDR2 FQGTGA. CDR3 nucleotides: TGTGCCAGCAGCTTAAGAGCGGGGGGCTCCTACGAGCAGTACTTC. This sequence encodes CASSLRAGGSYEQYF.

This chain links TRBV30 with TRBJ1-1, with TRBD1 as a possible D gene (5 bases). CDR3 size: 12 residues. Germline CDR1 reads GTSNPN; CDR2 reads SVGIG (reference sequence). Between the trimmed V and J ends, which lost 2 bases and 4 bases, there was a span of 8 bases. The DNA of the CDR3 is TGTGCCTGGAGTCCAGGGATCACTGAAGCTTTCTTT. This gives the protein CAWSPGITEAFF. The entire variable domain, with the rest obtained from reference TRBV30 and TRBJ1-1, is as follows: SQTIHQWPATLVQPVGSPLSLECTVEGTSNPNLYWYRQAAGRGLQLLFYSVGIGQISSEVPQNLSASRPQDRQFILSSKKLLLSDSGFYLCAWSPGITEAFFGQGTRLTVV.

The rearrangement uses TRBV7-3 and TRBJ1-1, with TRBD1 identical over 8 bases. Germline V gives CDR1 SGHTA, CDR2 FQGTGA. This CDR3 contains 13 residues. J was trimmed by 4 bases and V by 6 bases; bases with no gene match: 4. The chain's CDR3 is CASSQTGGTEAFF. The CDR3 DNA reads TGTGCCAGCAGTCAAACAGGGGGCACTGAAGCTTTCTTT. Combining the CDR3 with reference TRBV7-3 and TRBJ1-1 gives the whole variable domain GAGVSQTPSNKVTEKGKYVELRCDPISGHTALYWYRQSLGQGPEFLIYFQGTGAADDSGLPNDRFFAVRPEGSVSTLKIQRTERGDSAVYLCASSQTGGTEAFFGQGTRLTVV.

In this sample, this clone turned up many times. The chain has TRBV25-1 and TRBJ2-7, with D unresolved. This CDR3 comprises 18 residues. Trimming took 1 base from V and 0 from J, leaving 19 bases between them. CDR1 and CDR2 from the germline V gene are MGHDK and SYGVNS. For the CDR3, the DNA is TGTGCCAGCAGTGAATCCATACCCCACGGTTCAAGCTCCTACGAGCAGTACTTC. The encoded protein is CASSESIPHGSSSYEQYF.

The V call is TRBV2, the J call TRBJ2-1, with 10 bases aligning to TRBD1. The junction had 8 bases not matched to a gene; V was cut back by 7 bases and J by 8 bases. Germline-derived CDR1 and CDR2 are SNHLY and FYNNEI. This CDR3 contains 14 residues. CDR3 loop: CASKRTGGSDEQFF. In nucleotides, the CDR3 is TGTGCCAGCAAACGGACAGGGGGTTCCGATGAGCAGTTCTTC.

V usage is TRBV19 and J usage is TRBJ1-1; D not certain. Germline CDR1 is LNHDA and CDR2 is SQIVND (reference sequence). V was trimmed by 5 bases and J by 7 bases, leaving 11 bases between them. The length of the CDR3 is 12 residues. The CDR3, as DNA: TGTGCCAGTAGTCCCCGGAGGCTTGAAGCTTTCTTT. Protein sequence: CASSPRRLEAFF.

This clone was seen a single time. The chain links TRBV24-1 to TRBJ2-3; 10 positions agree with TRBD1. V was clipped by 5 bases and J by 2 bases; unmatched bases: 12. The CDR3 extends over 18 amino acids. From germline, CDR1 is KGHDR and CDR2 SFDVKD. DNA for the CDR3: TGTGCCACCAGTGTTCCCCCGGGGACAGGGGAACCCACAGATACGCAGTATTTT. This sequence encodes CATSVPPGTGEPTDTQYF.

The gene calls are TRBV5-4 and TRBJ1-2; 10 bases are shared with TRBD1. The junction had 11 bases not matched to a gene; V was cut back by 9 bases and J by 3 bases. In germline, CDR1 is SGHNT, CDR2 YYREEE (reference sequence). The CDR3 sequence is 15 residues long. CDR3 nucleotide sequence: TGTGCCATCAGTTCCGGGACAGGGGTTTACTATGGCTACACCTTC. The encoded protein is CAISSGTGVYYGYTF.

The chain has TRBV24-1 and TRBJ1-2; D unclear. Germline CDR1 reads KGHDR; CDR2 reads SFDVKD. The CDR3 is made up of 17 amino acids. Between the trimmed V and J ends, which lost 1 base and 8 bases, there was a span of 22 bases. CDR3 coding DNA: TGTGCCACCAGTGATTTCAAGGTGGATCGAGGGTTCCGGGGCTACACCTTC. Amino acids: CATSDFKVDRGFRGYTF.

The chain employs TRBV25-1 and TRBJ1-2; 10 nucleotides line up with TRBD1. The CDR3 loop spans 14 amino acids. The germline V gene has CDR1 MGHDK and CDR2 SYGVNS. J lost 8 bases, V lost 4 bases, and 7 bases had no gene match. In nucleotides, the CDR3 is TGTGCCAGCAGTGGCGACAGGGGGCGCGGAGGCTACACCTTC. Its translation is CASSGDRGRGGYTF.

This clone was counted only a few times. The genes are TRBV19 and TRBJ1-6; D remains ambiguous. Trimming removed 3 bases at V and 0 bases at J, with 9 bases between. Germline assignment: CDR1 LNHDA and CDR2 SQIVND (reference sequence). The CDR3 is 16 amino acids. This CDR3 is CASSMSTGSYNSPLHF. DNA for the CDR3: TGTGCCAGTAGTATGTCCACGGGCTCCTATAATTCACCCCTCCACTTT.

The chain couples TRBV7-6 to TRBJ2-6; maybe TRBD1 (6 bases). In germline, CDR1 is SGHVS, CDR2 FNYEAQ. CDR3 length equals 15 residues. Trimming pared 5 bases from V and 2 bases from J, leaving 10 bases between. The DNA for the CDR3 is TGTGCCAGCAGCCAGAGGGACACTGGGGCCAACGTCCTGACTTTC. Translated: CASSQRDTGANVLTF.

The chain carries TRBV10-3 and TRBJ1-5; weak D call: TRBD1 (5 bases). The germline V and J ends were trimmed by 11 bases and 4 bases, with 18 bases remaining between them. Germline V lookup: CDR1 ENHRY, CDR2 SYGVKD. The CDR3 totals 14 residues. This chain's CDR3 is CALPGGERNQPQHF. The DNA of the CDR3 is TGTGCCCTGCCGGGGGGGGAAAGGAATCAGCCCCAGCATTTT.

This chain connects TRBV27 to TRBJ2-2; D might be TRBD2 (5 bases). Germline V lookup: CDR1 MNHEY, CDR2 SMNVEV (reference sequence). V was clipped by 6 bases and J by 7 bases, with 12 bases between them. This CDR3 spans 13 amino acids. CDR3 nucleotide sequence: TGTGCCAGCAGCCCAGGTGGAGGCGGGGAGCTGTTTTTT. Its protein product is CASSPGGGGELFF.

V gene TRBV2 combines with J gene TRBJ1-6; 7 nucleotides match TRBD1. CDR3 length: 14 amino acids. The germline V gene encodes CDR1 SNHLY and CDR2 FYNNEI. The junction had 3 bases not matched to a gene; V was cut back by 4 bases and J by 6 bases. The CDR3, as DNA: TGTGCCAGCAGTGTACACAGGGGTAATTCACCCCTCCACTTT. This codes for CASSVHRGNSPLHF. The complete variable domain, with remaining parts taken from reference TRBV2 and TRBJ1-6, reads EPEVTQTPSHQVTQMGQEVILRCVPISNHLYFYWYRQILGQKVEFLVSFYNNEISEKSEIFDDQFSVERPDGSNFTLKIRSTKLEDSAMYFCASSVHRGNSPLHFGNGTRLTVT.

The rearrangement uses TRBV29-1 and TRBJ2-6, with 7 positions matching TRBD1. J lost 0 bases, V lost 6 bases, and 5 bases had no gene match. Germline V gene lookup returns CDR1 SQVTM and CDR2 ANQGSEA. This CDR3 spans 15 amino acids. The CDR3 here is CSVRGQDSGANVLTF. The CDR3, as DNA: TGCAGCGTCAGAGGACAGGACTCTGGGGCCAACGTCCTGACTTTC.